These 20 T cell receptor beta chains were all obtained from the same sample, sequenced in a study of T cells expressing NK-cell markers (dated by TCRdb to about 2020). The library was produced with 5' RACE. For sequencing, an Illumina HiSeq 2000 was employed. TCRdb reprocessed the reads into one record per CDR3 protein sequence, lacking DNA. This sample's listing comprises about 150,000 distinct CDR3 sequences. The ten largest clones represent roughly 35% of the sample. The sample comprised blood T cells: a sorted CD56 or NKG2C T cell subset, CD4+ or CD8+ T cells, or bulk PBMC T cells (not recorded which). Receptors were obtained from a woman aged 45 to 65 in good health. Donor details come from another sample of the same person, matched by shared clones.

V usage is TRBV9 and J usage is TRBJ1-2; as DNA is missing, the TRBD1 call by TCRdb cannot be tested. Looked up from germline, CDR1 is SGDLS and CDR2 is YYNGEE. CDR3 size: 15 residues. CDR3 amino acids: CASSEEDRANYGYTF.

This chain joins TRBV28 and TRBJ1-2. Germline CDR1 MDHEN, CDR2 SYDVKM. The CDR3 totals 15 residues. CDR3 residues: CASSLTQQGSYGYTF.

This chain links TRBV25-1 with TRBJ2-5; the D call of TRBD1 rests on TCRdb alone, since no DNA is present to check it. Germline V CDR1 and CDR2: MGHDK, SYGVNS. The CDR3 is made up of 15 amino acids. Here the CDR3 reads CASSEFGGIGKTQYF. Using reference TRBV25-1 and TRBJ2-5 for the parts outside the CDR3, the full variable domain is EADIYQTPRYLVIGTGKKITLECSQTMGHDKMYWYQQDPGMELHLIHYSYGVNSTEKGDLSSESTVSRIRTEHFPLTLESARPSHTSQYLCASSEFGGIGKTQYFGPGTRLLVL.

V usage is TRBV29-1 and J usage is TRBJ1-4; TCRdb calls TRBD1, which cannot be checked without DNA. The CDR3 is 13 residues long. The germline CDR1 and CDR2 sequences are SQVTM and ANQGSEA. The CDR3 sequence is CSATTGEDEKLFF.

The chain uses TRBV12-3 or TRBV12-4 and TRBJ2-1; TCRdb lists TRBD1, though no DNA is available to test this call. The CDR3 runs 14 residues. The CDR3 reads CASRPTTGYNEQFF.

The V gene is TRBV24-1, the J gene TRBJ2-1; lacking DNA, the TRBD2 call made by TCRdb goes unchecked. CDR3 length: 15 residues. Germline values: CDR1 KGHDR, CDR2 SFDVKD. The CDR3: CATSAPRAGVYEQFF.

This chain links TRBV12-3 or TRBV12-4 with TRBJ2-7; TCRdb selects TRBD1, and the lack of DNA leaves this call unchecked. This CDR3 has 12 amino acids. The CDR3: CASSDRAYEQYF.

The rearrangement links TRBV5-4 to TRBJ2-1. Germline lookup yields CDR1 SGHNT and CDR2 YYREEE (reference sequence). This CDR3 is 13 amino acids long. CDR3 protein: CASSLESYNEQFF.

The V and J genes are TRBV11-3 and TRBJ2-2; TCRdb proposes TRBD2, but this gene call is untestable without DNA. Germline V gene data show CDR1 as SGHNT and CDR2 as YENEEA. The CDR3 is made up of 14 amino acids. The chain's CDR3 is CASSFGGGTGELFF.

V is TRBV27 and J is TRBJ1-1; the TCRdb call, TRBD1, lacks DNA for checking. Germline V gene lookup returns CDR1 MNHEY and CDR2 SMNVEV (reference sequence). This CDR3 has 14 residues. The CDR3 reads CASSFGALDTEAFF.

This chain joins TRBV5-1 and TRBJ2-5; checking the TCRdb D call of TRBD2 is not possible without DNA. The CDR3 extends over 16 amino acids. The germline CDR1 and CDR2 sequences are SGHRS and YFSETQ. The CDR3 loop is CASSLAEGLAEETQYF.

V usage is TRBV7-6 and J usage is TRBJ2-1; there is no DNA to check the TCRdb D call of TRBD2. CDR1 and CDR2 from the germline V gene are SGHVS and FNYEAQ. The CDR3 extends over 12 amino acids. The CDR3 is CASSPREDEQFF.

This rearrangement joins TRBV7-8 to TRBJ1-1; the D gene TCRdb calls, TRBD1, cannot be checked with no DNA. This CDR3 has 15 residues. The V gene's germline CDR1 is SGHVS and CDR2 FQNEAQ. CDR3 region: CASSLSGQANTEAFF.

J is TRBJ2-2 and V is TRBV7-9; TCRdb outputs TRBD1, but without DNA this stays unchecked. This CDR3 has 15 residues. CDR1 and CDR2 from the germline V gene are SEHNR and FQNEAQ (reference sequence). The CDR3 sequence is CASSIEGGSTGELFF.

CDR3 residues: CASSSSGGKETQYF. The rearrangement uses TRBV7-9 and TRBJ2-5; without DNA, the TCRdb call of TRBD2 cannot be checked. The germline gives CDR1 SEHNR, CDR2 FQNEAQ (reference sequence). The CDR3 covers 14 residues.

This CDR3 reads CASTGGGKETQYF. The chain uses TRBV7-9 and TRBJ2-5; the D gene TCRdb calls, TRBD2, cannot be checked with no DNA. Per the germline V gene, CDR1 is SEHNR and CDR2 is FQNEAQ (reference sequence). CDR3 length: 13 amino acids.

The chain recombines TRBV6-2 or TRBV6-3 with TRBJ2-1; the TCRdb D gene call, TRBD2, has no DNA to confirm it. Germline V CDR1 and CDR2: MNHEY, SVGEGT. This CDR3 has 15 amino acids. This CDR3 reads CASSYSSSGYNEQFF.

This sequence joins TRBV19 and TRBJ2-1; as DNA is missing, the TRBD1 call by TCRdb cannot be tested. Per germline, CDR1 LNHDA and CDR2 SQIVND (reference sequence). The CDR3 is made up of 16 amino acids. The CDR3 reads CASSPGTGGIYNEQFF.

The gene calls are TRBV29-1 and TRBJ1-2. The CDR3 loop spans 13 amino acids. Germline CDR1 and CDR2: SQVTM and ANQGSEA. The CDR3 here is CSVLETAIYGYTF.

The rearrangement links TRBV6-1 to TRBJ2-1; the D call from TCRdb, TRBD1, cannot be confirmed without DNA. This CDR3 is 15 amino acids long. The germline gives CDR1 MNHNS, CDR2 SASEGT. This CDR3 reads CASSPRDSSYNEQFF.